This TCR beta chain is from a study of shared clonotypes between healthy human individuals. General study findings and limits: A handful of donors had 4% to 6.5% of their naive CD4 clonotypes in common. Clonotypes which were not shared had lower generation probabilities than clonotypes that all four donors shared. Sequencing of the sorted subsets was shown by rarefaction to be incomplete despite large depth. The small donor group covered limited genetic and exposure diversity.

Germline lookup yields CDR1 SGDLS and CDR2 YYNGEE. V lost 2 bases to trimming and J lost 4 bases, with 13 bases between them. This CDR3 has 15 amino acids. TCRdb keeps only in-frame clones here, not all; method: immunoSEQ multiplex PCR. The table lists hundreds of thousands of clones, roughly 70% of them singletons. Note on this clone: Antigen: not known.

Sequenced: memory CD4+ T cells sorted from blood. Documented subset: CD45RA-negative fraction. J is TRBJ1-5 and V is TRBV9, with D possibly being TRBD1 (5 bases). The sequence derives from a woman between 25 and 40 years old in good health. CDR3 bases: TGTGCCAGCAGCGTTGGGACTTCGGTAAATCAGCCCCAGCATTTT. Its protein product is CASSVGTSVNQPQHF.